The present TCR beta chain was sequenced within a study of T-cell memory formation after mild COVID-19. Study results and caveats: For second-wave clones that peaked at day 37, SARS-CoV-2 specificity went unverified. Pre-infection memory held some responding clones, suggesting pre-existing cross-reactive T cells responded.

TCR alpha and TCR beta cDNA libraries carrying sample barcodes and UMIs came from 5'RACE with constant-segment primers. Using its own MiXCR run on the 5' RACE reads, TCRdb lists one record per CDR3 protein. The table has 200,000 to 250,000 distinct CDR3 sequences, about 17% seen once. Germline V gene lookup returns CDR1 SQVTM and CDR2 ANQGSEA. The CDR3 totals 14 residues. V dropped 6 bases and J dropped 5; count of bases not matched to a gene: 9. Regarding this clonotype: Its matching antigen is unknown.

The TCR was taken from a man between 18 and 35 years old who had mild COVID-19 (a few samples of this study predate the infection). Cell type and time point are not known. Material: PBMCs or a T cell subset sorted from them (not recorded which). The V and J genes are TRBV29-1 and TRBJ1-5; 8 bases line up with TRBD1. CDR3: CSVKGQGMDQPQHF. The CDR3 DNA reads as TGCAGCGTCAAAGGACAGGGTATGGATCAGCCCCAGCATTTT.